This T cell receptor beta chain was sequenced during a study of cytomegalovirus exposure and HLA in healthy donors. 13 Jbeta primers and 60 Vbeta primers were used for the PCR. This table comes from immunoSEQ multiplex PCR, and its TCRdb copy is limited to in-frame clones, with some not included. Among approximately 130,000 clones listed, 80% were seen once. Sequenced sample: PBMCs. This TCR derives from a woman aged 40-49 years in good health and CMV-seronegative.

The CDR3 here is CAISRDRGDYGYTF. Written as DNA, the CDR3 is TGTGCCATCAGCCGGGACAGGGGTGACTATGGCTACACCTTC. The V call is TRBV10-3, the J call TRBJ1-2; the match to TRBD1 covers 10 bases. The V and J ends lost 6 bases and 3 bases, in that order; junction bases with no gene match: 4. The CDR3 contains 14 residues. Germline CDR1 is ENHRY and CDR2 is SYGVKD.